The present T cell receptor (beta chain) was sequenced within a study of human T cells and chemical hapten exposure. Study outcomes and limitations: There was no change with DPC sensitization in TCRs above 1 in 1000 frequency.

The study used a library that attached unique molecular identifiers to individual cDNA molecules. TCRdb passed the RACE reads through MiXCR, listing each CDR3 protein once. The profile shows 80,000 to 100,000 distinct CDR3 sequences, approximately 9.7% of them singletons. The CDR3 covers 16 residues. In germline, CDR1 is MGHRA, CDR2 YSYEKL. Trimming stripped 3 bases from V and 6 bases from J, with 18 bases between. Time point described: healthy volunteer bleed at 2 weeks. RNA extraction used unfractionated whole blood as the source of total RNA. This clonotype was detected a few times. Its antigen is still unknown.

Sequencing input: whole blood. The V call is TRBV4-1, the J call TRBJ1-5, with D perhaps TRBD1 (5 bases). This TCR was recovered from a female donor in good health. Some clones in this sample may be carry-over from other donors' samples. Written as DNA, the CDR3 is TGCGCCAGCAGCCAGGCCTACTCCGTCGGGGGTCAGCCCCAGCATTTT. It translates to CASSQAYSVGGQPQHF.